This T cell receptor (beta chain) came from a study of beta chain features in type 1 diabetes. This CDR3 comprises 15 residues. Germline loops: CDR1 MNHEY, CDR2 SVGAGI. V shed 6 bases and J 7 bases; nucleotides not matched to a gene: 12. This clone turned up a few times. Its matching antigen is unknown. Study-wide results and limits: At VDJ recombination sites, type 1 diabetes patients had fewer insertions and more deleted nucleotides.

Since all of the isolated RNA was reverse transcribed, expressed TCRB transcripts were what got sequenced. The method was immunoSEQ multiplex PCR; TCRdb's version includes in-frame clones alone and lacks a portion of them. The sample lists about 410,000 clones; about 14% were seen once. V is TRBV6-5 and J is TRBJ2-1; TRBD2 aligns across 7 bases. Input material: naive CD4+ T cells from blood. This sequence was found in a man between 25 and 39 years old in good health. CDR3: CASSLEGLPRNEQFF. CDR3 bases: TGTGCCAGCAGCCTTGAGGGACTACCACGGAATGAGCAGTTCTTC.